The 29 T cell receptor beta chains given below trace back to one sample, sequenced in a study of Ad26.COV2.S vaccination and SARS-CoV-2 variants. Documented treatment: over 15 received Ad26.COV2.S at low or high dose, single or two shots; 5 received placebo; per-sample allocation not given. Day 63 after the first vaccine or placebo injection was the time point for sampling. Sequenced by immunoSEQ multiplex PCR; TCRdb stores in-frame clones only, minus some. The repertoire holds roughly 420,000 clones, with 88% as singletons. This specimen consisted of peripheral blood, obtained in a trial of Ad26.COV2.S vaccine versus placebo. The receptor set was obtained from a person aged 18-65 years who received the Ad26.COV2.S COVID-19 vaccine or a placebo.

The chain has TRBV5-4 and TRBJ1-1, with a tentative D call TRBD1 (5 bases). Between the trimmed V and J ends, which lost 4 bases and 1 base, there was a span of 11 bases. Germline CDR1 is SGHNT and CDR2 is YYREEE (reference sequence). This CDR3 has 14 residues. The CDR3 reads CASSPGTPNTEAFF. The CDR3 nucleotides are TGTGCCAGCAGCCCCGGGACCCCGAACACTGAAGCTTTCTTT. Complete variable domain (other parts from reference TRBV5-4 and TRBJ1-1): ETGVTQSPTHLIKTRGQQVTLRCSSQSGHNTVSWYQQALGQGPQFIFQYYREEENGRGNFPPRFSGLQFPNYSSELNVNALELDDSALYLCASSPGTPNTEAFFGQGTRLTVV.

The rearrangement links TRBV7-9 to TRBJ2-1; 14 bases match TRBD2. The CDR3 covers 17 residues. Trimming took 5 bases from V and 8 from J; bases not matched to a gene: 11. The germline V gene has CDR1 SEHNR and CDR2 FQNEAQ (reference sequence). CDR3 in DNA: TGTGCCAGCAGCCCCTTCCCGGGACTAGCGGGGGTACATGAGCAGTTCTTC. It codes for CASSPFPGLAGVHEQFF.

V is TRBV27 and J is TRBJ1-6; D possibly corresponds to TRBD1 (6 bases). V lost 5 bases and J lost 7, with 15 bases in between. The CDR3 is 15 residues long. Germline CDR1 and CDR2: MNHEY and SMNVEV (reference sequence). CDR3 in DNA: TGTGCCAGCAGTACCTACAGGGAGCTCAATTCACCCCTCCACTTT. The encoded protein is CASSTYRELNSPLHF.

The chain carries TRBV28 and TRBJ2-7; D is perhaps TRBD1 or TRBD2 (5 bases each). The germline V and J ends were trimmed by 6 bases and 6 bases, with 21 bases remaining between them. CDR3 length: 15 amino acids. CDR1 and CDR2 from the germline V gene are MDHEN and SYDVKM. CDR3 sequence: CASSRHRDGEPEQYF. As DNA, the CDR3 is TGTGCCAGCAGCCGTCACCGGGACGGAGAACCCGAGCAGTACTTC.

This chain uses TRBV3-1 (or the pseudogene TRBV3-2) with TRBJ2-1; TRBD2 matches 7 bases. After removal of 0 bases from V and 9 bases from J, the junction contained 8 bases not matched to a gene. The CDR3 spans 15 residues. From germline, CDR1 is LGHDT and CDR2 YNNKEL (reference sequence). The CDR3 nucleotides read TGTGCCAGCAGCCAAGATCCGGCGGGGGAGGTTGAGCAGTTCTTC. Amino acids: CASSQDPAGEVEQFF.

This rearrangement joins TRBV7-3 to TRBJ1-1; TRBD1 is a possible D gene (5 bases). This CDR3 region has 14 residues. Germline V gives CDR1 SGHTA, CDR2 FQGTGA. Trimming left V 5 bases short and J 0 bases short, with 10 bases between. The CDR3 is CASSPGHLNTEAFF. The CDR3 DNA reads TGTGCCAGCAGCCCCGGACACTTGAACACTGAAGCTTTCTTT.

The V and J genes are TRBV6-5 and TRBJ2-7; D perhaps matches TRBD2 (7 bases). CDR3 length: 15 residues. The V gene's germline CDR1 is MNHEY and CDR2 SVGAGI. The V end lost 2 bases, the J end lost 0 bases, and 11 bases lay between the germline ends. The chain's CDR3 is CASSYVAGASYEQYF. The DNA for the CDR3 is TGTGCCAGCAGTTACGTTGCGGGGGCCTCCTACGAGCAGTACTTC.

This clone appeared a single time. The gene calls are TRBV7-2 and TRBJ1-2; 7 nucleotides align to TRBD1. This CDR3 contains 15 residues. CDR1 and CDR2 from the germline V gene are SGHTA and FQGNSA. V was pared by 6 bases and J by 3 bases, with 10 bases of the junction left unmatched. The chain's CDR3 is CASSHNRGRDYGYTF. CDR3 bases: TGTGCCAGCAGTCACAACAGGGGCAGGGACTATGGCTACACCTTC.

The chain recombines TRBV30 with TRBJ1-1, with no clear D. The germline CDR1 and CDR2 sequences are GTSNPN and SVGIG (reference sequence). Deletions cut 5 bases from V and 1 base from J, with 11 bases between. This CDR3 comprises 13 residues. The CDR3 DNA is TGTGCCTGGCTCCTGGGAACGAACACTGAAGCTTTCTTT. Translating gives CAWLLGTNTEAFF.

For this clone: This sample also contains other DNA sequences that code for the same CDR3. The chain has TRBV13 and TRBJ1-1; D ambiguous. Trimming cost V 0 bases and J 0 bases, with 2 bases left between them. This CDR3 comprises 13 residues. The germline gives CDR1 PRHDT, CDR2 FYEKMQ (reference sequence). The CDR3 loop reads CASSLGLNTEAFF. As DNA, the CDR3 is TGTGCCAGCAGCTTAGGGTTGAACACTGAAGCTTTCTTT.

This clone was seen a single time. This chain links TRBV25-1 with TRBJ2-3; 7 nucleotides line up with TRBD1. V was pared by 7 bases and J by 2 bases, with 12 bases of the junction left unmatched. The CDR3 contains 16 residues. Germline V gene data show CDR1 as MGHDK and CDR2 as SYGVNS. The CDR3 region has the DNA TGTGCCAGCACAAGACAGGGTTTGGAACCCACAGATACGCAGTATTTT. Its translation: CASTRQGLEPTDTQYF.

This rearrangement joins TRBV6-5 to TRBJ1-1, with D uncertain. Trimming stripped 7 bases from V and 11 bases from J, with 14 bases between. CDR1 and CDR2 (germline): MNHEY, SVGAGI. The CDR3 totals 11 residues. The CDR3 DNA follows: TGTGCCAGCACTGGTGGGATCGAGGCTTTCTTT. Amino acids: CASTGGIEAFF.

The rearrangement links TRBV7-9 to TRBJ2-7; D not certain. Per the germline V gene, CDR1 is SEHNR and CDR2 is FQNEAQ (reference sequence). CDR3 length equals 15 residues. Trimming took off 3 bases at V and 1 base at J, with 13 bases between the two ends. CDR3: CASSLAKSYSYEQYF. Here the CDR3 DNA reads TGTGCCAGCAGCTTGGCGAAATCCTATTCCTACGAGCAGTACTTC.

This clone has only a few counts. The V call is TRBV7-8, the J call TRBJ1-6; weak D call: TRBD1 (5 bases). The germline V and J ends were trimmed by 5 bases and 7 bases, with 12 bases remaining between them. The CDR3 is 14 residues long. Per the germline V gene, CDR1 is SGHVS and CDR2 is FQNEAQ. The CDR3 spells CASSTGPRNSPLHF. The CDR3 bases are TGTGCCAGCAGCACAGGCCCGCGGAATTCACCCCTCCACTTT.

Details on this clone: One end of the junction varies from germline; a read error may be responsible. This sequence joins TRBV6-1 and TRBJ1-2; weak D call: TRBD1 (5 bases). CDR1 MNHNS and CDR2 SASEGT come from the germline V gene. The CDR3 has 13 residues. CDR3 nucleotides: TGTGCCAGCAGTGAAATAGTGTATGGGGGTTTCCACTTC. This translates into CASSEIVYGGFHF.

This rearrangement joins TRBV28 to TRBJ2-1; tentatively, D is TRBD2 (5 bases). The CDR3 length is 15 residues. Trimming left V 3 bases short and J 6 bases short, with 15 bases between. Germline CDR1 is MDHEN and CDR2 is SYDVKM. CDR3 DNA: TGTGCCAGCAGTTTTCTTGGACCCGGAGGCAATGAGCAGTTCTTC. Encoded protein: CASSFLGPGGNEQFF.

The rearrangement uses TRBV7-9 and TRBJ2-7, with 8 bases fitting TRBD1. Trimming cost V 3 bases and J 1 base; bases outside gene matches: 5. This CDR3 has 15 residues. Germline V gene data show CDR1 as SEHNR and CDR2 as FQNEAQ (reference sequence). CDR3 bases: TGTGCCAGCAGCTTTCCCGGGACAGGATCCTACGAGCAGTACTTC. Translation: CASSFPGTGSYEQYF.

This clone has only a few counts. The chain is built from TRBV4-1 and TRBJ1-6, with TRBD1 matching 8 bases. This CDR3 comprises 15 residues. The germline CDR1 and CDR2 sequences are MGHRA and YSYEKL. Losses at the gene ends were 2 bases for V and 9 bases for J; bases not matched to a gene: 6. The CDR3 DNA reads as TGCGCCAGCAGCCAACCTGGACAGGGAGGTTCACCCCTCCACTTT. Protein product: CASSQPGQGGSPLHF.

The rearrangement uses TRBV11-2 and TRBJ1-1; D is unclear. This CDR3 has 11 residues. Per germline, CDR1 SGHAT and CDR2 FQNNGV. The V gene lost 4 bases and the J gene lost 7 bases, with 7 bases spanning the gap. CDR3 bases: TGTGCCAGCAGCTCCTTATTTGAAGCTTTCTTT. The encoded protein is CASSSLFEAFF.

There are a few counts of this clone. This chain's CDR3 is CASRHQGGSLHF. The CDR3 DNA reads as TGTGCCAGTAGACACCAGGGAGGGTCCCTCCACTTT. The rearrangement links TRBV19 to TRBJ1-6, with D possibly matching TRBD1 (5 bases). Trimming cost V 6 bases and J 14 bases, with 14 bases left between them. The germline CDR1 and CDR2 sequences are LNHDA and SQIVND (reference sequence). There are 12 residues in the CDR3.

J is TRBJ2-7 and V is TRBV27, with 9 bases fitting TRBD2. V lost 5 bases and J lost 0; bases outside the gene matches: 5. This CDR3 spans 15 amino acids. CDR1 is MNHEY and CDR2 is SMNVEV in the germline V gene (reference sequence). The chain's CDR3 is CASSPLAGDSYEQYF. In DNA form, the CDR3 reads TGTGCCAGCAGTCCACTAGCGGGCGACTCCTACGAGCAGTACTTC.

The V and J genes are TRBV6-5 and TRBJ2-3; D is tentatively TRBD1 or TRBD2 (5 bases each). Between the trimmed V and J ends, which lost 10 bases and 4 bases, there was a span of 21 bases. Per the germline V gene, CDR1 is MNHEY and CDR2 is SVGAGI. The CDR3 extends over 15 amino acids. CDR3 nucleotides: TGTGCCACCACTGCCGGGGCCCAAAGGGCAGATACGCAGTATTTT. The encoded protein is CATTAGAQRADTQYF.

The V and J genes are TRBV21-1 and TRBJ1-6. TRBV21-1 represents a pseudogene. This CDR3 spans 17 amino acids. The DNA for the CDR3 is TGTGCCAGCAGCAAGAGGAGCCCAGGTTCCTATAATTCACCCCTCCACTTT. It codes for CASSKRSPGSYNSPLHF.

CDR3 DNA: TGTGCCAGTAGTATCTCAACAGGGGGGGGTTCACCCCTCCACTTT. Amino acid sequence: CASSISTGGGSPLHF. V gene TRBV19 combines with J gene TRBJ1-6; TRBD1 agrees at 8 bases. V lost 3 bases and J lost 9; bases outside the gene matches: 7. The CDR3 extends over 15 amino acids. CDR1 and CDR2 from the germline V gene are LNHDA and SQIVND (reference sequence).

The J gene is TRBJ2-7, the V gene TRBV12-3 or TRBV12-4, with D unclear. The CDR3 is 12 amino acids. V shed 3 bases and J shed 7 bases, with 10 bases lying between them. CDR3 nucleotides: TGTGCCAGCAGTTTTCAGAACCGGGAGCAGTACTTC. Its protein product is CASSFQNREQYF.

The V gene is TRBV11-3, the J gene TRBJ1-2; tentative D call: TRBD1 (6 bases). Germline V lookup: CDR1 SGHNT, CDR2 YENEEA. The CDR3 runs 17 residues. V was clipped by 5 bases and J by 2 bases, with 21 bases between them. The CDR3 protein is CASSPMGEPDRNYGYTF. The CDR3, as DNA: TGTGCCAGCAGCCCCATGGGCGAACCAGACAGGAACTATGGCTACACCTTC.

CDR3 sequence (DNA): TGTGCCAGTAGTATAGCGACAGGAGTTTACGAGCAGTACTTC. Encoded protein: CASSIATGVYEQYF. V and J are TRBV19 and TRBJ2-7; D is possibly TRBD1 (6 bases). The CDR3 runs 14 residues. Per germline, CDR1 LNHDA and CDR2 SQIVND (reference sequence). Deletions cut 1 base from V and 4 bases from J, with 11 bases between.

This chain uses TRBV28 with TRBJ2-7; possibly TRBD1 or TRBD2 for D (5 bases each). V gave up 6 bases and J gave up 9 bases, with 27 bases separating them. Germline V CDR1 and CDR2: MDHEN, SYDVKM. The CDR3 has 16 amino acids. CDR3 coding DNA: TGTGCCAGCAGGGGACCCGATAAGGTATTTACGAGCGGGCAGTACTTC. This sequence encodes CASRGPDKVFTSGQYF.

This clone has only a few counts. The rearrangement joins TRBV28 to TRBJ1-5; TRBD1 is a possible D gene (5 bases). Germline V gene sequence: CDR1 MDHEN, CDR2 SYDVKM. The CDR3 is 12 residues long. Trimming pared 11 bases from V and 2 bases from J, leaving 10 bases between. The CDR3 is CAEGRGNQPQHF. In DNA, the CDR3 is TGTGCCGAGGGCAGGGGCAATCAGCCCCAGCATTTT.